This T cell receptor (beta chain) was identified in a study of blood T cells in healthy people across ages. CDR1 and CDR2 (germline): DFQATT, SNEGSKA (reference sequence). V shed 6 bases and J 1 base; nucleotides not matched to a gene: 6. The CDR3 totals 14 residues. The use of a sample-barcoded 5' primer and a J-beta primer mix characterized a second PCR of about 7 to 12 cycles. TCRdb used MiXCR to reprocess the 5' RACE reads, holding one entry per CDR3 protein. The repertoire holds 580,000 or so distinct CDR3 sequences, with more than 45% as singletons. The V gene is TRBV20-1, the J gene TRBJ1-2, with 9 bases that match TRBD1. Sequenced: blood. The sequence came from an elderly man in good health. The CDR3, as DNA: TGCAGTGCCCGGACAGGGGCTTTTAACTATGGCTACACCTTC. Its protein product is CSARTGAFNYGYTF.